The clone carrying this T cell receptor beta chain was counted a few times. V was clipped by 0 bases and J by 6 bases; unmatched bases: 4. Germline CDR1 and CDR2: SGHRS and YFSETQ. This CDR3 spans 14 amino acids. The sample comes from a study of blood T cell repertoires in COVID-19. Assay: immunoSEQ multiplex PCR; the TCRdb copy retains only in-frame clones and omits some. The sample lists 230,000 or so clones, 65% to 90% seen once, with around 1.5% in the top ten. The clonotype comes from a middle-aged woman who had recovered from COVID-19. The V and J genes are TRBV5-1 and TRBJ2-3, with 7 bases that match TRBD2. Sequencing input: peripheral blood. For the CDR3, the DNA is TGCGCCAGCAGCTTGGATCAGGGAGGGGATACGCAGTATTTT. This translates into CASSLDQGGDTQYF. The full variable domain, its missing parts supplied by reference TRBV5-1 and TRBJ2-3, is KAGVTQTPRYLIKTRGQQVTLSCSPISGHRSVSWYQQTPGQGLQFLFEYFSETQRNKGNFPGRFSGRQFSNSRSEMNVSTLELGDSALYLCASSLDQGGDTQYFGPGTRLTVL.